The following is a T cell receptor (beta chain) sequence with its context. Its antigen is still unknown. No much larger clone is present one base from it, and per-base qualities are unavailable. TCRbeta CDR3 regions were amplified from genomic DNA by means of the immunoSEQ Assay, a bias-controlled multiplex PCR. Processing in the source paper ran as follows. The number of nucleated cells in each sample was estimated from the amplification of reference gene primers within the assay. To quantify the absolute abundance of each unique TCRbeta CDR3 rearrangement, sequence reads were collapsed and filtered. Productive Simpson clonality was computed per sample as the square root of Simpson's diversity index over productive rearrangements. In its TCRdb copy, this immuneACCESS table keeps in-frame sequences only and misses some clones. Where compared with another copy, unresolved V genes explain less than half of these, and the others have no known cause. V, J and clone size are those of that table, while D and trimming were read from the DNA. The sample includes 150,000 to 200,000 clones, with about 89% observed a single time. The top ten constitute under 2% of the sample.

At the junction V is shortened by 0 bases and J by 0 bases, with 9 bases in between. The CDR3, cysteine through phenylalanine, is 17 amino acids long. The sequence is cut down to CDR3 DNA, 51 bases in frame from base 1. As encoded in the germline V gene, CDR1 is MGHRA while CDR2 is YSYEKL. Another Seattle source contributed samples from volunteer blood donors who had recovered from COVID-19. Each collaborating institution followed its own protocols to collect whole blood in K2EDTA tubes. For TCRbeta analysis, collaborators shipped samples as frozen whole blood, isolated PBMCs, or DNA extracted from either of those sample types. This entry belongs to a study of blood T cell repertoires in COVID-19 (dated by TCRdb to 2019 to 2021). With regard to the full study: The collaborator samples originated in the United States, Italy and Spain and spanned the acute and convalescent phases of COVID-19. The dataset comprised deeply sampled blood TCRbeta repertoires from subjects exposed to, actively infected with, or recovered from COVID-19. The sample metadata nearly always contained a de-identified subject ID, COVID-19 status, age in years and sex. The repertoires were released in a freely available public database intended as a resource for research on the immune response to SARS-CoV-2. The samples were drawn from two sources: the first 160 participants of the ongoing ImmuneRACE study, and 1,000 to 1,500 subjects contributed by 6 global collaborators. The material from the prospective study consisted of cDNA or gDNA derived from T cells, B-cell-depleted T cells, or PBMCs. HLA class I and class II types, where available, came from metadata supplied by the sample provider rather than from assay-based typing.

Beyond this particular receptor, the publication reports: Clinical and demographic metadata were provided uncurated, with the amount varying by source and participant.

This sequence originates from a man aged 18 to 35 who had recovered from COVID-19. The chain is assembled from TRBV4-1 and TRBJ1-6, with TRBD1 perhaps the D gene, on 6 matching bases. The sequenced sample consisted of peripheral blood. This receptor carries the CDR3 CASSQDTGSSYNSPLHF. The nucleotides are TGCGCCAGCAGCCAAGACACAGGGAGCTCCTATAATTCACCCCTCCACTTT.